Reported below is one T cell receptor (beta chain). Its matching antigen is unknown. These data belong to a study of regulatory T cells in long-lasting Graves disease. Both iRepertoire HTBI primers and Arm-PCR of CDR3 regions were used to build the TCR beta libraries. TCRdb passed the multiplex PCR reads through MiXCR, listing each CDR3 protein once. The sample holds some 300,000 distinct CDR3 sequences; roughly a fifth are singletons and the top ten take roughly three fifths. Study-wide results and limits: Persistent disease samples used TRBV28, TRBJ1-2 and TRBJ2-5 preferentially. No thyroid tissue was studied; the work used peripheral blood only. TCR diversity was lower in persistent Graves' patients (versus newly diagnosed ones).

V was pared by 4 bases and J by 9 bases, with 10 bases between. Germline lookup yields CDR1 SQVTM and CDR2 ANQGSEA. The CDR3 spans 11 residues. Stated time point: persistent/refractory GD, antithyroid drugs over 5 years with positive TRAb. RNA isolated from PBMCs was used to make the TCR library. Graves' disease diagnoses used American Thyroid Association guidelines. The receptor was derived from a female donor with Graves disease. V usage is TRBV29-1 and J usage is TRBJ2-1; D is perhaps TRBD2 (6 bases). Material: peripheral blood mononuclear cells (PBMCs), obtained when the disease was refractory, from a patient treated with antithyroid drugs. CDR3 residues: CSVVAGFEQFF. The CDR3 DNA reads as TGCAGCGTTGTGGCGGGGTTTGAGCAGTTCTTC.